These 10 T cell receptor beta chains originate from one sample sequenced in a study of CD4 T cells in relation to SARS-CoV-2 and coronaviruses. The antigens of these receptors remain unknown. CD4+ T cells from unexposed donors were obtained before the COVID-19 pandemic (2011-2018). The cells were cultured for around ten days before CD4+ T cells were isolated. Assay used: immunoSEQ multiplex PCR; TCRdb lists only in-frame clones, some missing. The table records under 25,000 clones, roughly 78% of them present only once. Sequencing input: CD4+ T cells from PBMCs, cultured in vitro. Receptor source: a human donor in good health.

This CDR3 is CASSPVDGTHGYTF. CDR3 nucleotides: TGTGCCAGCTCACCGGTCGACGGTACCCATGGCTACACCTTC. V and J are TRBV18 and TRBJ1-2; D ambiguous. V lost 3 bases to trimming and J lost 6 bases, with 14 bases between them. Germline assignment: CDR1 KGHSH and CDR2 LQKENI. This CDR3 has 14 residues.

The chain has TRBV5-1 and TRBJ2-5; TRBD2 is a possible D gene (6 bases). V was cut by 0 bases and J by 0 bases, with 12 bases left in between. CDR1 SGHRS and CDR2 YFSETQ come from the germline V gene. The CDR3 runs to 16 residues. The CDR3 nucleotides are TGCGCCAGCAGCTTGGGGATGGCGGGGAACCAAGAGACCCAGTACTTC. Protein product: CASSLGMAGNQETQYF.

This clone turned up a few times. The chain carries TRBV18 and TRBJ2-1; D perhaps matches TRBD2 (6 bases). CDR3 length equals 15 residues. The germline V and J ends were trimmed by 0 bases and 10 bases, with 16 bases remaining between them. The germline CDR1 and CDR2 sequences are KGHSH and LQKENI. This CDR3 reads CASSPPQRGGEEQFF. For the CDR3, the DNA is TGTGCCAGCTCACCACCACAGAGGGGAGGTGAGGAGCAGTTCTTC.

J is TRBJ1-4 and V is TRBV19; D uncertain. Germline V lookup: CDR1 LNHDA, CDR2 SQIVND (reference sequence). The V gene lost 7 bases and the J gene lost 7 bases, with 7 bases spanning the gap. The CDR3 has 11 residues. The CDR3 spells CASIGGEKLFF. The CDR3 nucleotides read TGTGCCAGTATTGGCGGTGAAAAACTGTTTTTT.

The rearrangement joins TRBV12-5 to TRBJ2-7; a possible D gene is TRBD1 (5 bases). This CDR3 comprises 12 residues. V dropped 4 bases and J dropped 5 bases, with 9 bases sitting between them. CDR1 and CDR2 (germline): LGHNT, FRNRAP. In nucleotides, the CDR3 is TGTGCTAGTGGTTCAGGGTTCAACGAGCAGTACTTC. It codes for CASGSGFNEQYF.

V usage is TRBV7-8 and J usage is TRBJ1-5; weak D call: TRBD1 (6 bases). This CDR3 contains 16 residues. Germline CDR1 is SGHVS and CDR2 is FQNEAQ. Deletions cut 5 bases from V and 6 bases from J, with 20 bases between. The CDR3 loop reads CASSPRFGGASQPQHF. The CDR3 nucleotides read TGTGCCAGCAGCCCCCGCTTTGGGGGCGCAAGTCAGCCCCAGCATTTT.

The chain is built from TRBV29-1 and TRBJ2-2, with D hard to call. This CDR3 spans 11 amino acids. Germline V gives CDR1 SQVTM, CDR2 ANQGSEA. V was pared by 7 bases and J by 4 bases, with 7 bases between. The CDR3 coding sequence is TGCAGCGCCCGAAGCACCGGGGAGCTGTTTTTT. Protein sequence: CSARSTGELFF.

This chain joins TRBV2 and TRBJ2-1; 7 bases fit TRBD2. V lost 7 bases to trimming and J lost 3 bases; unmatched junction nucleotides: 6. In germline, CDR1 is SNHLY, CDR2 FYNNEI. The CDR3 loop spans 14 amino acids. The CDR3 loop reads CASMTSSFYNEQFF. The CDR3 DNA reads TGTGCCAGCATGACTAGCAGTTTCTACAATGAGCAGTTCTTC.

The genes are TRBV9 and TRBJ1-1, with 10 bases lining up with TRBD1. The germline gives CDR1 SGDLS, CDR2 YYNGEE. V shed 0 bases, J shed 4 bases, and the junction held 3 bases outside the gene matches. The CDR3 consists of 15 residues. The DNA of the CDR3 is TGTGCCAGCAGCGTAGGGGGACAGGGGCGCACTGAAGCTTTCTTT. Amino acid sequence: CASSVGGQGRTEAFF.

This sequence joins TRBV4-2 and TRBJ2-2; D is uncertain. The CDR3 has 16 amino acids. The germline V gene encodes CDR1 LGHNA and CDR2 YNFKEQ. The germline V and J ends were trimmed by 0 bases and 2 bases, with 10 bases remaining between them. The CDR3: CASSQDLHVNTGELFF. DNA of the CDR3: TGTGCCAGCAGCCAAGATCTGCACGTAAACACCGGGGAGCTGTTTTTT.